This T cell receptor (beta chain) was profiled in a study of T-cell memory formation after mild COVID-19. As concerns this clonotype: What it recognizes is unknown. The junction shows a germline mismatch at one end, possibly a read error.

The CDR3 spans 15 residues. The germline V gene has CDR1 LGHNA and CDR2 YSLEER. Findings and caveats of the study: Contracting CD8+ clones were enriched in EMRA, CD4+ mainly in CM and EM. Pre-infection memory harbored some responding clones, suggesting cross-reactive memory joined. Later expanders leaned CD4+, whereas day 15 to 85 contracting clones were balanced CD4/CD8.

From 5'RACE with constant-segment primers came TCR alpha and TCR beta cDNA libraries that carried sample barcodes and UMIs. TCRdb re-called the 5' RACE reads through MiXCR, storing one row per CDR3 protein. The sample includes 350,000 to 450,000 distinct CDR3 sequences, about 15% of them seen just once. J is TRBJ1-5 and V is TRBV4-3; the D gene is possibly TRBD1 (5 bases). The sequencing sample was made of PBMCs or a T cell subset sorted from them (not recorded which). This sequence was found in a man aged 18 to 30 who had mild COVID-19 (a few samples of this study predate the infection). Cell type and time point are not known. The CDR3 loop reads CASSQVGDTREPQHF. The CDR3, as DNA: TGCGCCAGCAGTCAAGTGGGGGATACACGCGAGCCCCAGCATTTT.